The 19 T cell receptor beta chains below were found in one sample sequenced in a study of graft-versus-host responses after intestinal transplantation. Libraries were prepared by immunoSEQ multiplex PCR; TCRdb keeps only in-frame clonotypes and omits some of them. Of around 25,000 clones in the sample, under 45% were seen once. Material: alloreactive CD4+ T cells from a mixed lymphocyte reaction culture, obtained before intestinal transplant. The subset is: CFSE-low proliferating T cells sorted from approximately 6-day pre-transplant mixed lymphocyte reaction (GvH or HvG direction). The receptors were gathered from a human patient who received an intestinal transplant.

J is TRBJ2-5 and V is TRBV5-1; tentative D call: TRBD1 (6 bases). This CDR3 contains 16 residues. Germline V gene sequence: CDR1 SGHRS, CDR2 YFSETQ. Between the trimmed V and J ends, which lost 4 bases and 5 bases, there was a span of 21 bases. The CDR3 bases are TGCGCCAGCAGCCAGCCCTCCGGGACAAGAGTTGAGACCCAGTACTTC. Translating gives CASSQPSGTRVETQYF.

This clone was found a few times. As DNA, the CDR3 is TGTGCCAGCAGACACTCTGGGGCCAACGTCCTGACTTTC. Amino acid sequence: CASRHSGANVLTF. The rearrangement links TRBV27 to TRBJ2-6; D not resolved. The length of the CDR3 is 13 residues. The V end lost 6 bases, the J end lost 0 bases, and 3 bases lay between the germline ends. Germline-derived CDR1 and CDR2 are MNHEY and SMNVEV (reference sequence).

The chain is built from TRBV19 and TRBJ2-7; TRBD1 matches at 9 bases. Germline V lookup: CDR1 LNHDA, CDR2 SQIVND (reference sequence). J was trimmed by 5 bases and V by 5 bases; bases with no gene match: 13. This CDR3 has 16 amino acids. The CDR3 bases are TGTGCCAGTAGTCTAGTATGGGGACAGGGTATCCACGAGCAGTACTTC. It specifies CASSLVWGQGIHEQYF.

V and J are TRBV7-6 and TRBJ2-3; 8 bases line up with TRBD2. The CDR3 extends over 14 amino acids. V shed 2 bases, J shed 7 bases, and the junction held 5 bases outside the gene matches. Germline CDR1 is SGHVS and CDR2 is FNYEAQ. CDR3 sequence reads: CASSLPGRANTQYF. The CDR3 DNA is TGTGCCAGCAGCTTACCCGGGAGGGCAAATACGCAGTATTTT.

By proportion, this clone is medium-sized (0.01 to 0.1%). The CDR3 nucleotides read TGTGCCAGCACCAGAAGGGAACAGGGGGCGGAAAAACTGTTTTTT. Residues: CASTRREQGAEKLFF. The rearrangement links TRBV6-1 to TRBJ1-4, with 9 positions matching TRBD1. V was clipped by 7 bases and J by 8 bases; unmatched bases: 11. The length of the CDR3 is 15 residues. CDR1 MNHNS and CDR2 SASEGT come from the germline V gene.

The chain combines TRBV7-2 with TRBJ2-7, with TRBD2 matching over 7 bases. V was clipped by 1 base and J by 3 bases; unmatched bases: 3. The CDR3 consists of 14 residues. From germline, CDR1 is SGHTA and CDR2 FQGNSA. In DNA form, the CDR3 reads TGTGCCAGCAGCTTAGAGCGGGGTATCTACGAGCAGTACTTC. This sequence encodes CASSLERGIYEQYF.

The chain couples TRBV28 to TRBJ1-2; TRBD1 might be the D (5 bases). The length of the CDR3 is 12 residues. V was clipped by 5 bases and J by 6 bases, with 10 bases between them. The germline gives CDR1 MDHEN, CDR2 SYDVKM. In DNA, the CDR3 is TGTGCCAGCAGTAGATCGGGGGATGGCTACACCTTC. Its translation is CASSRSGDGYTF.

The chain carries TRBV11-1 and TRBJ2-1, with D possibly being TRBD2 (6 bases). With 5 bases removed from V and 5 bases from J, the gap between germline ends came to 16 bases. Germline assignment: CDR1 SGHAT and CDR2 FQDESV (reference sequence). This CDR3 region has 15 residues. CDR3 loop: CASSPGLTFNNEQFF. CDR3 nucleotide sequence: TGTGCCAGCAGCCCGGGACTTACTTTCAACAATGAGCAGTTCTTC. The whole variable domain, remainder taken from reference TRBV11-1 and TRBJ2-1, is EAEVAQSPRYKITEKSQAVAFWCDPISGHATLYWYRQILGQGPELLVQFQDESVVDDSQLPKDRFSAERLKGVDSTLKIQPAELGDSAMYLCASSPGLTFNNEQFFGPGTRLTVL.

J is TRBJ1-2 and V is TRBV11-3; tentative D call: TRBD1 (5 bases). Germline CDR1 SGHNT, CDR2 YENEEA. This CDR3 region has 16 residues. Trimming took 5 bases from V and 4 from J, leaving 20 bases between them. CDR3 loop: CASSRDFGGARYGYTF. DNA for the CDR3: TGTGCCAGCAGCCGTGATTTCGGAGGGGCCCGCTATGGCTACACCTTC.

The V gene is TRBV12-5, the J gene TRBJ2-7, with D possibly TRBD2 on 5 matching bases. CDR1 is LGHNT, CDR2 FRNRAP, per germline. The length of the CDR3 is 15 residues. Trimming took 7 bases from V and 4 from J, leaving 20 bases between them. The CDR3 DNA sequence: TGTGCTAGTGCCCTAGAACTAGTGGGCTCTTACGAGCAGTACTTC. As protein: CASALELVGSYEQYF.

The chain combines TRBV5-4 with TRBJ2-7; D perhaps matches TRBD1 (6 bases). V was trimmed by 2 bases and J by 2 bases, leaving 14 bases between them. This CDR3 is 15 amino acids long. Per the germline V gene, CDR1 is SGHNT and CDR2 is YYREEE (reference sequence). In DNA form, the CDR3 reads TGTGCCAGCAGCTTCGCAGGGGCCCTTACCTACGAGCAGTACTTC. It specifies CASSFAGALTYEQYF.

V is TRBV7-3 and J is TRBJ2-7; 9 bases line up with TRBD1. The germline V gene has CDR1 SGHTA and CDR2 FQGTGA. CDR3 length: 13 amino acids. After removal of 4 bases from V and 5 bases from J, the junction contained 3 bases not matched to a gene. This CDR3 reads CASSSRTGDEQYF. Written as DNA, the CDR3 is TGTGCCAGCAGCTCGCGGACAGGGGACGAGCAGTACTTC. Full variable domain (rest looked up from reference TRBV7-3 and TRBJ2-7): GAGVSQTPSNKVTEKGKYVELRCDPISGHTALYWYRQSLGQGPEFLIYFQGTGAADDSGLPNDRFFAVRPEGSVSTLKIQRTERGDSAVYLCASSSRTGDEQYFGPGTRLTVT.

V is TRBV19 and J is TRBJ2-2; 7 positions match TRBD2. Germline lookup yields CDR1 LNHDA and CDR2 SQIVND (reference sequence). The CDR3 covers 16 residues. After removal of 4 bases from V and 3 bases from J, the junction contained 8 bases not matched to a gene. The CDR3 DNA reads TGTGCCAGTAGTACCCTCTCCGGGAGGTACACCGGGGAGCTGTTTTTT. Its protein is CASSTLSGRYTGELFF.

There are a few counts of this clone. The genes are TRBV2 and TRBJ1-2; tentative D call: TRBD1 (5 bases). V was pared by 5 bases and J by 8 bases, with 21 bases between. This CDR3 spans 15 amino acids. CDR1 and CDR2 from the germline V gene are SNHLY and FYNNEI. The CDR3 region has the DNA TGTGCCAGCAGTTCACAGGTCCCCGTCTGGGTAGGCTACACCTTC. Amino acid sequence: CASSSQVPVWVGYTF.

The chain carries TRBV30 and TRBJ2-7; D unresolved. This CDR3 contains 15 residues. Trimming pared 2 bases from V and 2 bases from J, leaving 16 bases between. Germline V gene data show CDR1 as GTSNPN and CDR2 as SVGIG (reference sequence). The CDR3 coding sequence is TGTGCCTGGAGTTCCGGCCGGGTCGGTGCCTACGAGCAGTACTTC. It codes for CAWSSGRVGAYEQYF.

The rearrangement links TRBV6-5 to TRBJ1-2; D not certain. CDR1 is MNHEY, CDR2 SVGAGI, per germline. V was pared by 5 bases and J by 4 bases, with 8 bases between. The CDR3 is 12 amino acids. The CDR3 DNA follows: TGTGCCAGCAGTGAACGGGTCTATGGCTACACCTTC. It specifies CASSERVYGYTF.

This chain connects TRBV10-3 to TRBJ2-2; D not resolved. This CDR3 is built from 13 residues. Germline-derived CDR1 and CDR2 are ENHRY and SYGVKD. V was cut by 6 bases and J by 5 bases, with 10 bases left in between. CDR3 DNA sequence: TGTGCCATCAGCCTTGTTCCGACCGGGGAGCTGTTTTTT. As protein: CAISLVPTGELFF.

This clone came up a few times. The J gene is TRBJ2-3, the V gene TRBV7-3; D not resolved. Trimming pared 5 bases from V and 1 base from J, leaving 13 bases between. The CDR3 runs to 15 residues. CDR1 and CDR2 from the germline V gene are SGHTA and FQGTGA. The DNA for the CDR3 is TGTGCCAGCAGCCCTAGTTCCGCCCGCACAGATACGCAGTATTTT. Amino acid sequence: CASSPSSARTDTQYF.

The gene calls are TRBV2 and TRBJ1-1; 10 nucleotides line up with TRBD1. Looked up from germline, CDR1 is SNHLY and CDR2 is FYNNEI. The length of the CDR3 is 14 residues. V shed 5 bases, J shed 6 bases, and the junction held 6 bases outside the gene matches. This chain's CDR3 is CASSSTGGGAEAFF. CDR3 bases: TGTGCCAGCAGTTCGACAGGGGGCGGTGCTGAAGCTTTCTTT.